This is a list of T cell receptor beta chains from one sample in a study of breast tumors, draining lymph nodes, adjacent tissues. TCRdb itself ran the multiplex PCR reads through MiXCR, one entry per CDR3 protein. The sample carries 150,000 to 200,000 distinct CDR3 sequences, approximately 30% recorded once. Sequenced sample: axillary lymph node tissue. These receptors were obtained from a female donor with breast cancer. Some clones in this sample may be carry-over from other donors' samples. Both conserved end residues are part of each CDR3. Each record gives: V gene, clone size, D gene, J gene, CDR3 DNA, CDR3 protein. A D gene is named only where the DNA matches it firmly. Clone size, where shown, is once, few, many, or a class for clones that have expanded.

TRBV20-1	.	.	TRBJ1-1	TGCAGTGCTAGAGGGTGGGGAAACACTGAAGCTTTCTTT	CSARGWGNTEAFF
TRBV4-1	.	.	TRBJ1-4	TGCGCCAGCAGCCAAGAGGGCAGGCCCTTTTTC	CASSQEGRPFF
TRBV6-1	few	TRBD1	TRBJ1-1	TGTGCCAGCAGTGACAGACAGGGGGCGAGCACTGAAGCTTTCTTT	CASSDRQGASTEAFF
TRBV9	many	.	TRBJ2-2	TGTGCCAGCACCAGACAGGGAGGAACCGGGGAGCTGTTTTTT	CASTRQGGTGELFF
TRBV5-8	many	.	TRBJ2-1	TGTGCCAGCAGCTTGGCTGGTAGCGGCTACAATGAGCAGTTCTTC	CASSLAGSGYNEQFF
TRBV5-8	many	.	TRBJ2-3	TGTGCCAGCAGCTTGGGTGACAGGCGGACAGATACGCAGTATTTT	CASSLGDRRTDTQYF
TRBV20-1	many	TRBD1	TRBJ2-7	TGCAGTGCTAATGACAGGGGACATGAGCAGTACTTC	CSANDRGHEQYF
TRBV6-6	.	.	TRBJ1-6	TGTGCCAGCAGACTCGGACAGTCACCCCTCCACTTT	CASRLGQSPLHF
TRBV6-5	many	TRBD2	TRBJ2-7	TGTGCCAGCAGTTCGCACCGGGAGGGCCGGTTCTACGAGCAGTACTTC	CASSSHREGRFYEQYF
TRBV20-1	.	TRBD1	TRBJ1-1	TGCAGTGCCCCAGGGGGCGCAGGCACTGAAGCTTTCTTT	CSAPGGAGTEAFF
TRBV2	.	TRBD1	TRBJ2-5	TGTGCCAGCGTTGAAGGGGACAGGGGGCCCGGGACCCAGTACTTC	CASVEGDRGPGTQYF
TRBV11-2	.	.	TRBJ1-1	TGTGCCAGCAGCCAAGATGGGGGGGGGGCGAGGACTGAAGCTTTCTTT	CASSQDGGGARTEAFF
TRBV6-6	few	.	TRBJ2-4	TGTGCCAGCAGTTACCAGCAGGGAAAAGCCAAAAACATTCAGTACTTC	CASSYQQGKAKNIQYF
TRBV10-3	.	.	TRBJ2-2	TGTGCCATCGGGAAGACAGGGGAGCTGTTTTTT	CAIGKTGELFF
TRBV18	many	TRBD1	TRBJ2-2	TGTGCTAGCAGCCCCGGGACAGGGTCAACCGGGGAGCTGTTTTTT	CASSPGTGSTGELFF
TRBV12-3/TRBV12-4	many	.	TRBJ2-2	TGTGCCAGTCAGAAAAACGGGGAGCTGTTTTTT	CASQKNGELFF
TRBV20-1	many	.	TRBJ2-1	TGCAGTGCCACCCCTCCCTTAGTGGACAATGAGCAGTTCTTC	CSATPPLVDNEQFF
TRBV27	.	TRBD1	TRBJ1-4	TGTGCCAGCAGTCCTACAGGGGGGGTTAATGAAAAACTGTTTTTT	CASSPTGGVNEKLFF
TRBV5-5	many	.	TRBJ2-3	TGTGCCAGCAGCTTGGGGGAACTCACTCGGGATTTT	CASSLGELTRDF
TRBV20-1	.	.	TRBJ2-3	TGCAGTGCTAGGCCGGTCAGGGGGGCGGTCACAGATACGCAGTATTTT	CSARPVRGAVTDTQYF
TRBV4-1	many	.	TRBJ2-4	TGCGCCAGCAGCCAAGAGGTATACGCAGGGGTAGGGATTAACATTCAGTACTTC	CASSQEVYAGVGINIQYF
TRBV20-1	many	.	TRBJ2-7	TGCAGTGCTGCAGGGCGGGAAGAGCAGTACTTC	CSAAGREEQYF
TRBV29-1	many	TRBD2	TRBJ2-7	TGCAGTGCCTCGGGGGGGGGTTCCTACGAGCAGTACTTC	CSASGGGSYEQYF
TRBV10-3	.	.	TRBJ1-6	TGTGCCAGCGCCCCGGGTTCACCCCTCCACTTT	CASAPGSPLHF
TRBV2	.	TRBD1	TRBJ1-2	TGTGCCAGCAGTGAAACGGGACAGGGCTATGGCTACACCTTC	CASSETGQGYGYTF
TRBV7-9	many	TRBD2	TRBJ2-1	TGTGCCAGCAGCTTGCTAGCGGGGGGGCCGGTGGATGAGCAGTTCTTC	CASSLLAGGPVDEQFF
TRBV10-3	many	.	TRBJ1-4	TGTGCCATCAGTGACCCCCTCGCAACTAATGAAAAACTGTTTTTT	CAISDPLATNEKLFF